This T cell receptor (beta chain) was recorded in a study of T cell clusters in autoimmune cytopenias. Broader study findings: Exclusive TRB clusters were 2.5 to 3.5-fold more numerous in healthy donors than in active autoimmune hepatitis.

Each sample's input was 250 ng genomic DNA, about 38,000 genome equivalents. Germline V gene sequence: CDR1 SGHRS, CDR2 YFSETQ. The CDR3 spans 14 residues. This clonotype is medium-sized by frequency. No antigen is known for it. One tube held mixed TRB-A and TRB-B primer pools for touch-down PCR. With the multiplex PCR reads reprocessed, TCRdb shows one record per CDR3 protein and no DNA. This listing includes about 2,700 distinct CDR3 sequences. The sample was also linked to a second study, of T cell repertoires in aging, cancer and after chemotherapy.

The TCR comes from a human donor with an autoimmune cytopenia or autoimmune hepatitis (not recorded which). The sample was peripheral blood. The chain links TRBV5-1 to TRBJ2-3; as DNA is missing, the TRBD1 call by TCRdb cannot be tested. This CDR3 is CASSPGTGKDTQYF.